The 7 T cell receptor beta chains presented below share a single source sample, sequenced in a study of response to subunit inactivated influenza vaccine. One entry per CDR3 protein results from TCRdb running MiXCR on the RT-PCR reads. Among under 750,000 distinct CDR3 sequences listed, roughly 10% were seen once. The source material was PBMCs from blood, sampled on the day of vaccination. These receptors originate from a man in his fifties who received an inactivated influenza vaccine.

Only a few counts were recorded for this clonotype. The chain employs TRBV6-1 and TRBJ2-7; D might be TRBD2 (6 bases). Germline values: CDR1 MNHNS, CDR2 SASEGT. Trimming pared 6 bases from V and 2 bases from J, leaving 23 bases between. The CDR3 is made up of 17 amino acids. CDR3 sequence reads: CASRSQSGGDPAYEQYF. CDR3 coding DNA: TGTGCCAGCAGGAGCCAAAGCGGAGGGGACCCAGCCTACGAGCAGTACTTC.

This clonotype was detected ten times or more. This chain links TRBV12-3 or TRBV12-4 with TRBJ2-2, with 8 bases aligning to TRBD2. The V and J ends lost 8 bases and 4 bases, in that order; junction bases with no gene match: 6. CDR3 length equals 14 residues. CDR3 region: CASRGLVVTGELFF. The CDR3 nucleotides are TGTGCCAGCCGGGGACTAGTTGTCACCGGGGAGCTGTTTTTT.

The chain links TRBV5-1 to TRBJ2-4; TRBD1 aligns across 10 bases. The CDR3 loop spans 16 amino acids. V lost 4 bases, J lost 4 bases, and 8 bases stayed unmatched. Germline CDR1 is SGHRS and CDR2 is YFSETQ. The CDR3 reads CASSTHGQGGKNIQYF. CDR3 bases: TGCGCCAGCAGCACCCACGGACAGGGGGGGAAAAACATTCAGTACTTC.

This clonotype was detected ten times or more. The chain recombines TRBV5-1 with TRBJ2-2; 8 positions agree with TRBD1. The CDR3 consists of 16 residues. The V segment lost 1 base and the J segment 2 bases; nucleotides outside the gene matches: 4. From germline, CDR1 is SGHRS and CDR2 YFSETQ. CDR3 sequence reads: CASSLNGQGNTGELFF. In DNA form, the CDR3 reads TGCGCCAGCAGCTTGAACGGACAGGGAAACACCGGGGAGCTGTTTTTT. Supplemented by reference TRBV5-1 and TRBJ2-2, the full variable domain reads KAGVTQTPRYLIKTRGQQVTLSCSPISGHRSVSWYQQTPGQGLQFLFEYFSETQRNKGNFPGRFSGRQFSNSRSEMNVSTLELGDSALYLCASSLNGQGNTGELFFGEGSRLTVL.

This clonotype was seen ten or more times. V and J are TRBV28 and TRBJ1-2; possibly TRBD1 for D (5 bases). The CDR3 totals 16 residues. Germline CDR1 is MDHEN and CDR2 is SYDVKM. Trimming removed 9 bases from V and 0 bases from J, with 20 bases in between. In DNA, the CDR3 is TGTGCCAGTTGTCAGGGCTGGTTGGGTTCTAACTATGGCTACACCTTC. Amino acids: CASCQGWLGSNYGYTF.

The chain employs TRBV12-3 or TRBV12-4 and TRBJ1-2; TRBD1 aligns across 9 bases. Trimming took 8 bases from V and 2 from J; bases not matched to a gene: 9. This CDR3 spans 15 amino acids. The CDR3 sequence: CASGSLTGGNYGYTF. The DNA of the CDR3 is TGTGCCAGCGGTTCCCTGACAGGGGGAAACTATGGCTACACCTTC.

CDR3 region: CSASEDSNYEQYF. Here the CDR3 DNA reads TGCAGTGCTTCGGAGGACAGCAACTACGAGCAGTACTTC. The gene calls are TRBV20-1 and TRBJ2-7; tentative D call: TRBD1 (6 bases). Trimming stripped 5 bases from V and 3 bases from J, with 14 bases between. Germline-derived CDR1 and CDR2 are DFQATT and SNEGSKA (reference sequence). The CDR3 loop spans 13 amino acids.